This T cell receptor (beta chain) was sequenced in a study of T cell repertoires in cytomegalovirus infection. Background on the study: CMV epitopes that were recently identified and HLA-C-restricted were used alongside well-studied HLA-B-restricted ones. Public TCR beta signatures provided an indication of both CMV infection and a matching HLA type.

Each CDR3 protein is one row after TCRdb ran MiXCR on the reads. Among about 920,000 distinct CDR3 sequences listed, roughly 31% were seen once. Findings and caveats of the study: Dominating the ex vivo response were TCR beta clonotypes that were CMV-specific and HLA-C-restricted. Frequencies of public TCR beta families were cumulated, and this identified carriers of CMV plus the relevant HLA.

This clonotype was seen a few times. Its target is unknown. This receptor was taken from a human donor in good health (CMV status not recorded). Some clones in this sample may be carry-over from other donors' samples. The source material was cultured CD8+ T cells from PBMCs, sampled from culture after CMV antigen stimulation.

The CDR3 bases are TGTGCCAGCAGTTTCGGGACTCCGCAGGAAAAACTGTTTTTT. Protein product: CASSFGTPQEKLFF. The gene calls are TRBV6-5 and TRBJ1-4; a possible D gene is TRBD1 (5 bases). The CDR3 contains 14 residues. The germline gives CDR1 MNHEY, CDR2 SVGAGI. V was shortened by 4 bases and J by 8 bases, with 14 bases between the two germline ends.